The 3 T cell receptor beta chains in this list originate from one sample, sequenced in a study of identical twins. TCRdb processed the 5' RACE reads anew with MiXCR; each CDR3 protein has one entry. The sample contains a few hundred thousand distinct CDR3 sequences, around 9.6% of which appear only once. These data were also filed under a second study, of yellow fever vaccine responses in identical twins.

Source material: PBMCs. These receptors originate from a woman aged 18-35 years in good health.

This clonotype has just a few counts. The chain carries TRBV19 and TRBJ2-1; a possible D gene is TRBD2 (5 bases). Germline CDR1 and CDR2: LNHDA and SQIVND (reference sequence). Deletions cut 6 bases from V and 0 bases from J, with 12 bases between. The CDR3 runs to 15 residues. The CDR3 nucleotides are TGTGCCAGTAGCTATATGGGGAGCTCCTACAATGAGCAGTTCTTC. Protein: CASSYMGSSYNEQFF.

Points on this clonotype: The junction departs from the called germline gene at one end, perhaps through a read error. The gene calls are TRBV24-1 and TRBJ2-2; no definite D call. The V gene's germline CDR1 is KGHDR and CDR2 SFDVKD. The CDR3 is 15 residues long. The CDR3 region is CATSDPTANTEELFF. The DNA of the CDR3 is TGTGCCACCAGTGACCCTACAGCGAACACCGAGGAGCTGTTTTTT.

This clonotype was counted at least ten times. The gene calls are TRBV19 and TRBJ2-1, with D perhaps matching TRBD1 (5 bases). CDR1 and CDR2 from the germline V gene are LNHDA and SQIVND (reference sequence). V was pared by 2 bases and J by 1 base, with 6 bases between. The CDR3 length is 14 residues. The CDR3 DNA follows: TGTGCCAGTAGTATACAGGGTTCCTACAATGAGCAGTTCTTC. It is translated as CASSIQGSYNEQFF.